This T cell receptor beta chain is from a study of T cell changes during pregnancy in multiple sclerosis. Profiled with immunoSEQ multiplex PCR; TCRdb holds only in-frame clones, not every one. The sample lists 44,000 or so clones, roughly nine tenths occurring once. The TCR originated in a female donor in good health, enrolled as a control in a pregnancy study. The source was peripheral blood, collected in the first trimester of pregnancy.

CDR3 residues: CASSPYPGELFF. Here the CDR3 DNA reads TGTGCCAGCAGCCCCTATCCCGGGGAGCTGTTTTTT. The J gene is TRBJ2-2, the V gene TRBV11-2; D ambiguous. The germline V gene encodes CDR1 SGHAT and CDR2 FQNNGV. Trimming removed 5 bases from V and 6 bases from J, with 7 bases in between. This CDR3 is 12 amino acids long.